Shown below are 25 T cell receptor beta chains from a single sample sequenced in a study of blood T cell repertoires in COVID-19. This table comes from immunoSEQ multiplex PCR, and its TCRdb copy is limited to in-frame clones, with some not included. This table has 250,000 to 400,000 clones, almost 90% appearing once. The source material was peripheral blood. These receptors originate from a woman aged 30 to 39 with COVID-19, enrolled during active disease.

The genes are TRBV30 and TRBJ2-7; TRBD1 is a possible D gene (5 bases). Trimming removed 0 bases at V and 3 bases at J, with 12 bases between. CDR1 GTSNPN and CDR2 SVGIG come from the germline V gene (reference sequence). The CDR3 consists of 14 residues. Here the CDR3 reads CAWSVTGLLYEQYF. CDR3 coding DNA: TGTGCCTGGAGTGTAACAGGTCTTCTCTACGAGCAGTACTTC. Looking up the rest from reference TRBV30 and TRBJ2-7 gives the full variable domain: SQTIHQWPATLVQPVGSPLSLECTVEGTSNPNLYWYRQAAGRGLQLLFYSVGIGQISSEVPQNLSASRPQDRQFILSSKKLLLSDSGFYLCAWSVTGLLYEQYFGPGTRLTVT.

The chain recombines TRBV11-3 with TRBJ2-3; D possibly corresponds to TRBD2 (6 bases). The germline V gene has CDR1 SGHNT and CDR2 YENEEA. Trimming stripped 5 bases from V and 3 bases from J, with 15 bases between. The length of the CDR3 is 15 residues. The CDR3 DNA is TGTGCCAGCAGCCTGCGTGGAGGGCAGACAGATACGCAGTATTTT. Residues: CASSLRGGQTDTQYF.

The rearrangement links TRBV30 to TRBJ1-1; no clear D gene. CDR3 length: 12 amino acids. V gave up 5 bases and J gave up 5 bases, with 12 bases separating them. Germline V gives CDR1 GTSNPN, CDR2 SVGIG (reference sequence). In DNA form, the CDR3 reads TGTGCCTGGCTAACCCCGAGGACTGAAGCTTTCTTT. This gives the protein CAWLTPRTEAFF. Combining the CDR3 with reference TRBV30 and TRBJ1-1 gives the whole variable domain SQTIHQWPATLVQPVGSPLSLECTVEGTSNPNLYWYRQAAGRGLQLLFYSVGIGQISSEVPQNLSASRPQDRQFILSSKKLLLSDSGFYLCAWLTPRTEAFFGQGTRLTVV.

This rearrangement joins TRBV19 to TRBJ2-2; 7 bases are shared with TRBD1. Unmatched junction bases numbered 10, after V lost 11 bases and J lost 4 bases. The CDR3 is 14 residues long. Germline V gene sequence: CDR1 LNHDA, CDR2 SQIVND (reference sequence). The DNA of the CDR3 is TGTGCCGGCCGGGACAGAGGCACCACCGGGGAGCTGTTTTTT. Translated, it gives CAGRDRGTTGELFF.

The chain couples TRBV11-2 to TRBJ1-2, with D possibly being TRBD1 (6 bases). This CDR3 region has 17 residues. V was clipped by 3 bases and J by 7 bases, with 24 bases between them. The V gene's germline CDR1 is SGHAT and CDR2 FQNNGV. CDR3 sequence: CASSLLSHREKGSGYTF. DNA of the CDR3: TGTGCCAGCAGCTTGTTATCCCACAGGGAGAAAGGGAGTGGCTACACCTTC.

J is TRBJ2-1 and V is TRBV27, with a weak D call TRBD1 (7 bases). This CDR3 has 14 residues. Per the germline V gene, CDR1 is MNHEY and CDR2 is SMNVEV (reference sequence). With 4 bases removed from V and 9 bases from J, the gap between germline ends came to 16 bases. CDR3 amino acids: CASSWVAQGGEQFF. Here the CDR3 DNA reads TGTGCCAGCAGTTGGGTGGCCCAGGGGGGTGAGCAGTTCTTC.

V is TRBV12-3 or TRBV12-4 and J is TRBJ1-2; D ambiguous. The V and J ends lost 6 bases and 4 bases respectively, with 12 bases between them. This CDR3 has 13 residues. Written as DNA, the CDR3 is TGTGCCAGCAGCCATGACACAATCTATGGCTACACCTTC. Its protein is CASSHDTIYGYTF.

This clone has a handful of counts. The chain has TRBV28 and TRBJ1-6; D might be TRBD1 (5 bases). The CDR3 extends over 16 amino acids. Deletions cut 5 bases from V and 0 bases from J, with 11 bases between. Germline lookup yields CDR1 MDHEN and CDR2 SYDVKM. The CDR3 is CASSPGGGSYNSPLHF. In nucleotides, the CDR3 is TGTGCCAGCAGTCCTGGCGGGGGCTCCTATAATTCACCCCTCCACTTT.

The V call is TRBV5-1, the J call TRBJ2-1; TRBD2 might be the D (5 bases). This CDR3 comprises 12 residues. Looked up from germline, CDR1 is SGHRS and CDR2 is YFSETQ. Trimming removed 0 bases at V and 16 bases at J, with 14 bases between. CDR3 bases: TGCGCCAGCAGCTTGGAGGCGGGCCCTAATTTCTTC. Amino acids: CASSLEAGPNFF.

In this sample, this clone turned up once. The chain recombines TRBV28 with TRBJ1-2; 8 positions match TRBD1. CDR3 length equals 14 residues. V shed 2 bases and J 5 bases; nucleotides not matched to a gene: 4. The germline CDR1 and CDR2 sequences are MDHEN and SYDVKM. The CDR3 sequence is CASSLPTGGYGYTF. In DNA, the CDR3 is TGTGCCAGCAGTTTACCCACAGGGGGATATGGCTACACCTTC.

This chain joins TRBV5-4 and TRBJ1-2; TRBD1 matches at 7 bases. CDR3 size: 14 residues. Germline V gene lookup returns CDR1 SGHNT and CDR2 YYREEE (reference sequence). V gave up 3 bases and J gave up 0 bases; unmatched junction bases: 2. In DNA form, the CDR3 reads TGTGCCAGCAGCTCTGGACAGGCTAACTATGGCTACACCTTC. Translation: CASSSGQANYGYTF.

This chain connects TRBV30 to TRBJ1-1; maybe TRBD1 (5 bases). The V gene's germline CDR1 is GTSNPN and CDR2 SVGIG (reference sequence). Between the trimmed V and J ends, which lost 1 base and 1 base, there was a span of 7 bases. This CDR3 has 13 residues. Here the CDR3 reads CAWSEGPNTEAFF. CDR3 nucleotides: TGTGCCTGGAGTGAGGGGCCGAACACTGAAGCTTTCTTT. Supplemented by reference TRBV30 and TRBJ1-1, the full variable domain reads SQTIHQWPATLVQPVGSPLSLECTVEGTSNPNLYWYRQAAGRGLQLLFYSVGIGQISSEVPQNLSASRPQDRQFILSSKKLLLSDSGFYLCAWSEGPNTEAFFGQGTRLTVV.

The CDR3 coding sequence is TGTGCCAGCAGCCCGCTACTCGAGCAGTACTTC. Its translation is CASSPLLEQYF. J is TRBJ2-7 and V is TRBV2; the D is unclear. The CDR3 covers 11 residues. The V end was cut by 6 bases, the J end by 6 bases, with 9 bases between. CDR1 and CDR2 (germline): SNHLY, FYNNEI.

V usage is TRBV27 and J usage is TRBJ2-4, with 14 bases aligning to TRBD2. Germline V CDR1 and CDR2: MNHEY, SMNVEV (reference sequence). Germline trimming cut 5 bases from V and 0 bases from J; bases unmatched to any gene: 9. The CDR3 contains 19 residues. As DNA, the CDR3 is TGTGCCAGCAGTCCCCGACTAGCGGGAGGGCACTTAGCCAAAAACATTCAGTACTTC. Amino acid sequence: CASSPRLAGGHLAKNIQYF.

The V gene is TRBV30, the J gene TRBJ1-4, with D possibly being TRBD1 (6 bases). Per germline, CDR1 GTSNPN and CDR2 SVGIG (reference sequence). Trimming removed 5 bases from V and 3 bases from J, with 16 bases in between. The CDR3 extends over 15 amino acids. Written as DNA, the CDR3 is TGTGCCTGGGGGACCCGGACAGATCCTAATGAAAAACTGTTTTTT. Translation gives CAWGTRTDPNEKLFF.

The chain is built from TRBV28 and TRBJ2-7; 8 nucleotides line up with TRBD1. V trimming: 8 bases; J trimming: 3 bases; junction bases outside the gene matches: 15. This CDR3 spans 16 amino acids. Germline V gene sequence: CDR1 MDHEN, CDR2 SYDVKM. In DNA form, the CDR3 reads TGTGCCAGCCAATGGACAACAGGGGGGCCTCTCTACGAGCAGTACTTC. Its translation: CASQWTTGGPLYEQYF.

To note about this clone: Different DNA sequences within this sample yield the same CDR3. The gene calls are TRBV5-1 and TRBJ1-1; TRBD1 is a possible D gene (5 bases). The CDR3 totals 14 residues. Germline V gene data show CDR1 as SGHRS and CDR2 as YFSETQ. The V gene lost 2 bases and the J gene lost 1 base, with 9 bases spanning the gap. The CDR3 protein is CASSLSGGNTEAFF. The CDR3, as DNA: TGCGCCAGCAGCTTATCCGGGGGGAACACTGAAGCTTTCTTT.

The chain is built from TRBV11-2 and TRBJ2-1, with D perhaps matching TRBD2 (5 bases). The CDR3 loop spans 12 amino acids. CDR1 and CDR2 (germline): SGHAT, FQNNGV. V gave up 6 bases and J gave up 7 bases, with 10 bases separating them. CDR3 in DNA: TGTGCCAGCAGTACCTTAGCGAATGAGCAGTTCTTC. Translated: CASSTLANEQFF.

The gene calls are TRBV11-2 and TRBJ2-7; TRBD2 matches 11 bases. Trimming cost V 5 bases and J 3 bases; bases outside gene matches: 9. Germline assignment: CDR1 SGHAT and CDR2 FQNNGV. This CDR3 spans 16 amino acids. CDR3 region: CASSMRLAGYGYEQYF. The CDR3 DNA reads TGTGCCAGCAGCATGAGACTAGCGGGATACGGCTACGAGCAGTACTTC.

The chain couples TRBV9 to TRBJ1-6; D not certain. Germline CDR1 is SGDLS and CDR2 is YYNGEE. The V gene lost 0 bases and the J gene lost 9 bases, with 10 bases spanning the gap. The CDR3 totals 14 residues. DNA for the CDR3: TGTGCCAGCAGCGTAGAGCCCGAGGGTTCACCCCTCCACTTT. Translation: CASSVEPEGSPLHF. Full variable domain (missing parts from reference TRBV9 and TRBJ1-6): DSGVTQTPKHLITATGQRVTLRCSPRSGDLSVYWYQQSLDQGLQFLIQYYNGEERAKGNILERFSAQQFPDLHSELNLSSLELGDSALYFCASSVEPEGSPLHFGNGTRLTVT.

The J gene is TRBJ2-1, the V gene TRBV11-3, with TRBD2 matching 16 bases. V dropped 5 bases and J dropped 5; count of bases not matched to a gene: 3. The CDR3 is 16 amino acids. Germline assignment: CDR1 SGHNT and CDR2 YENEEA. The CDR3 region has the DNA TGTGCCAGCAGCCTGGGACTAGCGGGAGGGCACAATGAGCAGTTCTTC. Protein sequence: CASSLGLAGGHNEQFF.

CDR3 region: CASRRGGNQPQHF. The CDR3 nucleotides are TGTGCCAGCAGGAGGGGGGGAAATCAGCCCCAGCATTTT. The chain combines TRBV28 with TRBJ1-5; tentatively, D is TRBD1 (6 bases). Trimming removed 6 bases from V and 4 bases from J, with 10 bases in between. CDR3 length: 13 residues. The germline V gene encodes CDR1 MDHEN and CDR2 SYDVKM.

The chain is built from TRBV29-1 and TRBJ2-7, with 12 bases fitting TRBD2. The CDR3 loop spans 13 amino acids. In germline, CDR1 is SQVTM, CDR2 ANQGSEA. Germline trimming cut 5 bases from V and 4 bases from J; bases unmatched to any gene: 3. CDR3 sequence (DNA): TGCAGCGTTACGACTAGCGGGAGTTACGAGCAGTACTTC. Translating gives CSVTTSGSYEQYF.

This clone was counted between two and nine times. V and J are TRBV28 and TRBJ2-2; D possibly corresponds to TRBD1 (6 bases). Germline V CDR1 and CDR2: MDHEN, SYDVKM. Trimming pared 4 bases from V and 2 bases from J, leaving 17 bases between. This CDR3 has 17 amino acids. CDR3 residues: CASSSPRGLKNTGELFF. DNA for the CDR3: TGTGCCAGCAGTTCCCCCAGGGGTTTAAAAAACACCGGGGAGCTGTTTTTT. Full variable domain (remainder filled in from reference TRBV28 and TRBJ2-2): DVKVTQSSRYLVKRTGEKVFLECVQDMDHENMFWYRQDPGLGLRLIYFSYDVKMKEKGDIPEGYSVSREKKERFSLILESASTNQTSMYLCASSSPRGLKNTGELFFGEGSRLTVL.

The V call is TRBV3-1 (or the pseudogene TRBV3-2), the J call TRBJ2-3; no clear D. The V end was cut by 0 bases, the J end by 0 bases, with 10 bases between. The CDR3 extends over 16 amino acids. The germline V gene has CDR1 LGHDT and CDR2 YNNKEL (reference sequence). The CDR3: CASSQDSPSSTDTQYF. The CDR3 region has the DNA TGTGCCAGCAGCCAAGACTCTCCGAGTAGCACAGATACGCAGTATTTT.